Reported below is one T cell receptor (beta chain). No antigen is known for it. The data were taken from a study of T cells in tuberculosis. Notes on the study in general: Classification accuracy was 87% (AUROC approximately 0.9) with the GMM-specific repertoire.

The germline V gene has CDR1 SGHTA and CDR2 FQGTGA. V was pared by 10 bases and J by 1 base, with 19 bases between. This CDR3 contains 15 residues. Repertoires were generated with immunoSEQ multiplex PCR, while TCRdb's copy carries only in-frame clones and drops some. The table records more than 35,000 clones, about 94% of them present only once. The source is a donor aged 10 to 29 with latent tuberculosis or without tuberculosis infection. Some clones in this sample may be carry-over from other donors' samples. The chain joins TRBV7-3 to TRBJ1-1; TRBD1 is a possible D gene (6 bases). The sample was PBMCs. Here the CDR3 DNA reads TGTGCCATTCCGTACTCGGTCAGGGGGAACACTGAAGCTTTCTTT. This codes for CAIPYSVRGNTEAFF.